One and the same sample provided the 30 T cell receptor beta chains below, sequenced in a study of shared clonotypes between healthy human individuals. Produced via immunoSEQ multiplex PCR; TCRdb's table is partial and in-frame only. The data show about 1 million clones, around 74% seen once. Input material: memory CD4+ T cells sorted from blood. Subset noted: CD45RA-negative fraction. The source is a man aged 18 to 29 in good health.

CDR3 DNA: TGTGCCAGCAGTGCCGTCGGTTGGGAGACCCAGTACTTC. Translating gives CASSAVGWETQYF. The chain has TRBV6-5 and TRBJ2-5; D unclear. The length of the CDR3 is 13 residues. CDR1 MNHEY and CDR2 SVGAGI come from the germline V gene. The V end lost 5 bases, the J end lost 5 bases, and 12 bases lay between the germline ends.

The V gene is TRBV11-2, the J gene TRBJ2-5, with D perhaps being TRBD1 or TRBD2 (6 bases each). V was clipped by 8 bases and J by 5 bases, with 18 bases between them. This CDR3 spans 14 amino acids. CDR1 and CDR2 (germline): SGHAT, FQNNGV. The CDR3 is CASGFSGAGETQYF. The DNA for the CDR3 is TGTGCCAGCGGGTTTTCGGGGGCTGGGGAGACCCAGTACTTC.

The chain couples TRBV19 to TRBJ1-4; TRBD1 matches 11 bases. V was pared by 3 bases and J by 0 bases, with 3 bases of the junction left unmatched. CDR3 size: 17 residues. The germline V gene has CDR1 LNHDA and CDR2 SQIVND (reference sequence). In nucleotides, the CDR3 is TGTGCCAGTAGTATGGGGGGACAGGGGGCAACTAATGAAAAACTGTTTTTT. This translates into CASSMGGQGATNEKLFF.

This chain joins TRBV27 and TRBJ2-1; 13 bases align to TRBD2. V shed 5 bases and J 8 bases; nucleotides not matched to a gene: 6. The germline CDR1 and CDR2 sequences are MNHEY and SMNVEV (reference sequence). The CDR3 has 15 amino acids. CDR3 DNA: TGTGCCAGCAGTACCGGGACTAGCGGGATAGATGAGCAGTTCTTC. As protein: CASSTGTSGIDEQFF.

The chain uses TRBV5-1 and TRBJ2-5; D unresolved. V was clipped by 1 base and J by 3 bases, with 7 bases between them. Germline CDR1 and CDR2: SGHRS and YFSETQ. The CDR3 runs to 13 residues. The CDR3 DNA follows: TGCGCCAGCAGCTTGAACGTAAAAGAGACCCAGTACTTC. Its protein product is CASSLNVKETQYF.

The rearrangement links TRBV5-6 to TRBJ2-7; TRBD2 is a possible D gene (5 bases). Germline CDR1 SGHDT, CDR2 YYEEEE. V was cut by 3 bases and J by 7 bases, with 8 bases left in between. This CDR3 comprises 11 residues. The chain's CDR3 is CASSSSGEQYF. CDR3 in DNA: TGTGCCAGCAGCTCTTCGGGGGAGCAGTACTTC. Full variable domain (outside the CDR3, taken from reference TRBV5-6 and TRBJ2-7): DAGVTQSPTHLIKTRGQQVTLRCSPKSGHDTVSWYQQALGQGPQFIFQYYEEEERQRGNFPDRFSGHQFPNYSSELNVNALLLGDSALYLCASSSSGEQYFGPGTRLTVT.

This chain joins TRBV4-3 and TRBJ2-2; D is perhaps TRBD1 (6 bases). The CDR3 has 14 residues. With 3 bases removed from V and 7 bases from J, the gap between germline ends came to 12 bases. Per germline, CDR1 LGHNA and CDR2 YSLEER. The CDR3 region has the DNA TGCGCCAGCAGCCAGGGGGCAGGTTACGGGGAGCTGTTTTTT. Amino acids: CASSQGAGYGELFF.

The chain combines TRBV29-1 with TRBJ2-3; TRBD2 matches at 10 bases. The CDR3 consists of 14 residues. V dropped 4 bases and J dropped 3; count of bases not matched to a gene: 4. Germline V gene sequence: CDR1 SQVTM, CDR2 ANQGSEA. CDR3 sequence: CSVAGTSVTDTQYF. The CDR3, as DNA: TGCAGCGTTGCTGGGACTAGCGTAACAGATACGCAGTATTTT.

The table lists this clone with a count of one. Written as DNA, the CDR3 is TGTGCCATCCCACCAAGGCCTTTCTACGAGCAGTACTTC. Translated, it gives CAIPPRPFYEQYF. The chain joins TRBV10-3 to TRBJ2-7; no definite D call. Germline V gene data show CDR1 as ENHRY and CDR2 as SYGVKD. This CDR3 spans 13 amino acids. V lost 8 bases to trimming and J lost 3 bases, with 14 bases between them.

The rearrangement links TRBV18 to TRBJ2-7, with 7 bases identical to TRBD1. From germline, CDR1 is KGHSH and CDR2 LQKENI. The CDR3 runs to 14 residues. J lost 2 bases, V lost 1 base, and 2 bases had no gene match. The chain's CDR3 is CASSPQQGPYEQYF. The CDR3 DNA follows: TGTGCCAGCTCACCACAACAGGGGCCCTACGAGCAGTACTTC.

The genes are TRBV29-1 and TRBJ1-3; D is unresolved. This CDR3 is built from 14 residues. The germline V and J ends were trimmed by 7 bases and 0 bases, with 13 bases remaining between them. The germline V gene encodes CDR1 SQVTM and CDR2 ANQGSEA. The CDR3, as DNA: TGCAGCGCCGTGGCCCCGAACTCTGGAAACACCATATATTTT. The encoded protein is CSAVAPNSGNTIYF.

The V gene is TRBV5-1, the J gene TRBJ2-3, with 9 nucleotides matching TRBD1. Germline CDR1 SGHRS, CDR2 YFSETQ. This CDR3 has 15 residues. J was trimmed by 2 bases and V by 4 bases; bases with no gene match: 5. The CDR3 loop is CASSTGQGLTDTQYF. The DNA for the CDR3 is TGCGCCAGCAGCACGGGACAGGGACTCACAGATACGCAGTATTTT. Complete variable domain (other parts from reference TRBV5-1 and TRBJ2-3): KAGVTQTPRYLIKTRGQQVTLSCSPISGHRSVSWYQQTPGQGLQFLFEYFSETQRNKGNFPGRFSGRQFSNSRSEMNVSTLELGDSALYLCASSTGQGLTDTQYFGPGTRLTVL.

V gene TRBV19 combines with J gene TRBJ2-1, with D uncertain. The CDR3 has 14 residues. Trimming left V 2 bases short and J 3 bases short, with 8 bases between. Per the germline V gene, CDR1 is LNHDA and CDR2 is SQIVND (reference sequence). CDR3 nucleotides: TGTGCCAGTAGTATAATGTCTGGCTACAATGAGCAGTTCTTC. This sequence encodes CASSIMSGYNEQFF.

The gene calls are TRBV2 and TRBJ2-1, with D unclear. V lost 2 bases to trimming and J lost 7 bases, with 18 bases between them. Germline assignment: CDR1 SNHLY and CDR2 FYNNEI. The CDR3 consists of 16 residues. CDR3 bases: TGTGCCAGCAGTGAACAAGGGCCCTCCCACTCGAATGAGCAGTTCTTC. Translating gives CASSEQGPSHSNEQFF.

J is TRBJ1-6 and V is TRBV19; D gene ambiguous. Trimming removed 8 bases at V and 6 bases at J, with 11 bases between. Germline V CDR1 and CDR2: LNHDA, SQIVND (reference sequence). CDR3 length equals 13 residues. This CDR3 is CASSRAFNSPLHF. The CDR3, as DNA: TGTGCCAGTTCAAGGGCCTTTAATTCACCCCTCCACTTT. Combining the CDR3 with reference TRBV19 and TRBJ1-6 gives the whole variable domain DGGITQSPKYLFRKEGQNVTLSCEQNLNHDAMYWYRQDPGQGLRLIYYSQIVNDFQKGDIAEGYSVSREKKESFPLTVTSAQKNPTAFYLCASSRAFNSPLHFGNGTRLTVT.

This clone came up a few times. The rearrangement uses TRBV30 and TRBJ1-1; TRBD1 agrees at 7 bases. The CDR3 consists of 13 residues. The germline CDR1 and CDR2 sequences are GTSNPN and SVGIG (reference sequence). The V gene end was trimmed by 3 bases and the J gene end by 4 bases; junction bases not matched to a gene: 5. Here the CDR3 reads CAWRTTGPTEAFF. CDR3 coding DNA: TGTGCCTGGAGGACGACAGGGCCCACTGAAGCTTTCTTT.

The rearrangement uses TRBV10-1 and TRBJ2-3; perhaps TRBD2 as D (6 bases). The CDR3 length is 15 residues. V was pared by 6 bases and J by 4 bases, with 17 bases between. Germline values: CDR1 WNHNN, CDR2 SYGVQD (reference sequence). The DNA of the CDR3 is TGCGCCAGCAGCGCGGGACTCCCCGGGGCAGATACGCAGTATTTT. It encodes CASSAGLPGADTQYF.

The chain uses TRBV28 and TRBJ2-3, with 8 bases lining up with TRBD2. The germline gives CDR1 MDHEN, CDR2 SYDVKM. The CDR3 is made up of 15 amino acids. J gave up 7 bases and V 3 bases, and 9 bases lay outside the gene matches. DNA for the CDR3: TGTGCCAGCAGTTTTCTCGGGGGGGGCTTGAATACGCAGTATTTT. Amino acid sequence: CASSFLGGGLNTQYF.

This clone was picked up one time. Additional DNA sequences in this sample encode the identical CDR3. For the CDR3, the DNA is TGTGCCAGCAGTTACTCTGGCGAGCAGTTCTTC. Residues: CASSYSGEQFF. The rearrangement links TRBV6-5 to TRBJ2-1; D gene uncertain. Germline values: CDR1 MNHEY, CDR2 SVGAGI. Trimming took off 0 bases at V and 10 bases at J, with 4 bases between the two ends. The CDR3 contains 11 residues.

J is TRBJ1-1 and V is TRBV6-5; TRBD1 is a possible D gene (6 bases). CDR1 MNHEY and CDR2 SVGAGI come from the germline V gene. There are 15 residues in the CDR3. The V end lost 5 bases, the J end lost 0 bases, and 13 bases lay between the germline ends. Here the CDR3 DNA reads TGTGCCAGCAGTCGACGTGCAGGGGTGAACACTGAAGCTTTCTTT. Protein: CASSRRAGVNTEAFF.

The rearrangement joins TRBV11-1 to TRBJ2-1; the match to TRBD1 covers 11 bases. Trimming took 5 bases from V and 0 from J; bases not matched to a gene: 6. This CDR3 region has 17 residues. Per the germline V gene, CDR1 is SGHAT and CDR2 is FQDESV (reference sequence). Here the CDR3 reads CASSPGTGGSSYNEQFF. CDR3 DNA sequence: TGTGCCAGCAGCCCTGGGACAGGGGGTTCCTCCTACAATGAGCAGTTCTTC.

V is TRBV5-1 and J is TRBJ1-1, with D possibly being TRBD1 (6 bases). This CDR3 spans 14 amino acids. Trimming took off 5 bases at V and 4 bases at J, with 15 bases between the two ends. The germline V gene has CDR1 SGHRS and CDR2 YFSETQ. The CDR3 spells CASRGGGGSTEAFF. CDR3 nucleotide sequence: TGCGCCAGCAGAGGCGGGGGCGGGAGCACTGAAGCTTTCTTT.

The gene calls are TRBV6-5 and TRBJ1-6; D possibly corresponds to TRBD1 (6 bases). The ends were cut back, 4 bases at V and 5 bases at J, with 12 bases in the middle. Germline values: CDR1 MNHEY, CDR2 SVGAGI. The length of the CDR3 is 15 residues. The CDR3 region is CASSSMDRDNSPLHF. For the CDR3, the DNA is TGTGCCAGCAGTTCCATGGACAGAGATAATTCACCCCTCCACTTT.

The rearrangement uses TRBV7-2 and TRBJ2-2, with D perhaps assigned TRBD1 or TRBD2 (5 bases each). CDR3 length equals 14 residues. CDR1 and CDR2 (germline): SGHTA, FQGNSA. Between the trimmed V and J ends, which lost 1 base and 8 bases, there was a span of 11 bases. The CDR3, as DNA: TGTGCCAGCAGCTTAGACTGGGACGCGGGGGAGCTGTTTTTT. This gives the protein CASSLDWDAGELFF. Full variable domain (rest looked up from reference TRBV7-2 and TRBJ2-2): GAGVSQSPSNKVTEKGKDVELRCDPISGHTALYWYRQSLGQGLEFLIYFQGNSAPDKSGLPSDRFSAERTGGSVSTLTIQRTQQEDSAVYLCASSLDWDAGELFFGEGSRLTVL.

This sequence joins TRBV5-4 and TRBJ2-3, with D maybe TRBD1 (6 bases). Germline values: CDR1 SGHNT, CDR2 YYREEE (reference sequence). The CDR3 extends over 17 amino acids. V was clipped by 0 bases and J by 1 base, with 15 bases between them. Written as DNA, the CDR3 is TGTGCCAGCAGCTTGGCGGGGCAGGGGATCGGCACAGATACGCAGTATTTT. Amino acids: CASSLAGQGIGTDTQYF.

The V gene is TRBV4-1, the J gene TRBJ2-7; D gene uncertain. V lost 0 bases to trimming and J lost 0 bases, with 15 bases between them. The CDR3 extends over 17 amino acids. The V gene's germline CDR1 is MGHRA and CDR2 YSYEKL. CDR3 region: CASSQDPPGSSSYEQYF. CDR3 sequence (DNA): TGCGCCAGCAGCCAAGATCCTCCAGGTTCAAGCTCCTACGAGCAGTACTTC.

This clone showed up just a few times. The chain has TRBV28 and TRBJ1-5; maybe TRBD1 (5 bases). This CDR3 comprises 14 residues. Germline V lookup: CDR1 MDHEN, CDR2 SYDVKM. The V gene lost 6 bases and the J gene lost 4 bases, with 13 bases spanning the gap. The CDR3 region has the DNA TGTGCCAGCAGGGCCGGAGGGGCTAATCAGCCCCAGCATTTT. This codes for CASRAGGANQPQHF.

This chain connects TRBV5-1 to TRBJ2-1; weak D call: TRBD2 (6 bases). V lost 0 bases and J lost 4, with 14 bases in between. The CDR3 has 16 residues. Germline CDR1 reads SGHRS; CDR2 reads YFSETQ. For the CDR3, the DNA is TGCGCCAGCAGCTTGGCGGGCGGGGTAAAATACAATGAGCAGTTCTTC. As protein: CASSLAGGVKYNEQFF.

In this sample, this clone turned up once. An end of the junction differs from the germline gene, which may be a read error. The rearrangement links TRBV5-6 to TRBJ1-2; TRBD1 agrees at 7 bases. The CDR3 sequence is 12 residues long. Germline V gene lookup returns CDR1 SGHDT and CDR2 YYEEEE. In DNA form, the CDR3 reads TGTGCCAGCAGCAGAGGGGGCGCGGTGTTTTACTTC. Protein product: CASSRGGAVFYF.

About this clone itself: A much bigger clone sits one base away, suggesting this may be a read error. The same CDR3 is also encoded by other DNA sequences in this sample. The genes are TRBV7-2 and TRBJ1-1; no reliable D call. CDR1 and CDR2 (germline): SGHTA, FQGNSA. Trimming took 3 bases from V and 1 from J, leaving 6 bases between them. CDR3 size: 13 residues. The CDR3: CASSLRRNTEAFF. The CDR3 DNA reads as TGTGCCAGCAGCTTGAGAAGGAACACTGAAGCTTTCTTT.